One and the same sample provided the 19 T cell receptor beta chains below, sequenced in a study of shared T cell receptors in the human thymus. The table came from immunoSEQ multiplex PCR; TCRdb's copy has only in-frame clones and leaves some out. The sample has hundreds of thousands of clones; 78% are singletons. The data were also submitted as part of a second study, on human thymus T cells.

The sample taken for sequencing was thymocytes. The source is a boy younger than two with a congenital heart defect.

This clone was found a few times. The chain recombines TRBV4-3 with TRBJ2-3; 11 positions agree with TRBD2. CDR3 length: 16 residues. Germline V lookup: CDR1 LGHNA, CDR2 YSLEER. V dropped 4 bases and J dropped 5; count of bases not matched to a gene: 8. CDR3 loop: CASSLTSGRMLDTQYF. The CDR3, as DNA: TGCGCCAGCAGCCTAACTAGCGGGAGAATGTTAGATACGCAGTATTTT.

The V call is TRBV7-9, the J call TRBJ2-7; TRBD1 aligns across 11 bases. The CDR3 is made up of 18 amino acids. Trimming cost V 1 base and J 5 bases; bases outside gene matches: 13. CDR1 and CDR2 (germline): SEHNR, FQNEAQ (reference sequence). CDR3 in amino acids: CASSLGGGPGQGDDEQYF. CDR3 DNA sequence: TGTGCCAGCAGCTTAGGGGGCGGACCGGGACAGGGGGACGACGAGCAGTACTTC. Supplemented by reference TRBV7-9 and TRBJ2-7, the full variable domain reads DTGVSQNPRHKITKRGQNVTFRCDPISEHNRLYWYRQTLGQGPEFLTYFQNEAQLEKSRLLSDRFSAERPKGSFSTLEIQRTEQGDSAMYLCASSLGGGPGQGDDEQYFGPGTRLTVT.

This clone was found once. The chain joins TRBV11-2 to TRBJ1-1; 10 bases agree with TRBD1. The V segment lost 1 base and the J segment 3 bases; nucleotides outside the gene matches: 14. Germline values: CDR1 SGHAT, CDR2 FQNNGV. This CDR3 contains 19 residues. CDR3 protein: CASSLVSQTGGQGDTEAFF. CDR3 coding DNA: TGTGCCAGCAGCTTAGTGTCCCAGACAGGGGGCCAAGGGGACACTGAAGCTTTCTTT.

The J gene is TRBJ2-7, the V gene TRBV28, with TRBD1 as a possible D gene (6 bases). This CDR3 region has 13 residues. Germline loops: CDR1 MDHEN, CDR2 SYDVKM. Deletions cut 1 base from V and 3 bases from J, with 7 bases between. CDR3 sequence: CASSLLGGYEQYF. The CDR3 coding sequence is TGTGCCAGCAGTTTATTAGGGGGCTACGAGCAGTACTTC.

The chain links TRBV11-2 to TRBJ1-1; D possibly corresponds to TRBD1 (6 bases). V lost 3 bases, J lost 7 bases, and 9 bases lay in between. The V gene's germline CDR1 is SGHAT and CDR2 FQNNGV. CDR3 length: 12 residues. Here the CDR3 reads CASSLGRGEAFF. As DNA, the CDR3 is TGTGCCAGCAGCTTGGGCAGGGGTGAAGCTTTCTTT. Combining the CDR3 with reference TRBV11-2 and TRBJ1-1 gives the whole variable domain EAGVAQSPRYKIIEKRQSVAFWCNPISGHATLYWYQQILGQGPKLLIQFQNNGVVDDSQLPKDRFSAERLKGVDSTLKIQPAKLEDSAVYLCASSLGRGEAFFGQGTRLTVV.

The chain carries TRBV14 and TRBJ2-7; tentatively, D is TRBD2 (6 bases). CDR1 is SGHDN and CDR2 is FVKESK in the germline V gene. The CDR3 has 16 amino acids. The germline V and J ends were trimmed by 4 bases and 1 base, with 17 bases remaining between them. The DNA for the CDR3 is TGTGCCAGCAGCCCTAAGGTAGCGGACCATTCCTACGAGCAGTACTTC. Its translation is CASSPKVADHSYEQYF. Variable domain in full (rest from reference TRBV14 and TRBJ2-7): EAGVTQFPSHSVIEKGQTVTLRCDPISGHDNLYWYRRVMGKEIKFLLHFVKESKQDESGMPNNRFLAERTGGTYSTLKVQPAELEDSGVYFCASSPKVADHSYEQYFGPGTRLTVT.

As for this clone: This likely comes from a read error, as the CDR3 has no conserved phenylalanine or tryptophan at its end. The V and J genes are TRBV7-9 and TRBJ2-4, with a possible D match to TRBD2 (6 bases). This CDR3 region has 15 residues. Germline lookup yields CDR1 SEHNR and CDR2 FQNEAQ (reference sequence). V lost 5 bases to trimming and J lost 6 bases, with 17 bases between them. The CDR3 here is CASSRKPGLPNIQYL. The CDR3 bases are TGTGCCAGCAGCCGGAAACCGGGACTTCCAAACATTCAGTACCTC.

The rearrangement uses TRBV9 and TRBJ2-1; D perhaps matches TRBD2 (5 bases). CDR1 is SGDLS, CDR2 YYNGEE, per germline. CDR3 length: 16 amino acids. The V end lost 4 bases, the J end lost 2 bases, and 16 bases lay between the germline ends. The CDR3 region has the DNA TGTGCCAGCAGCCCCCGGACTGGGGATCCCTACAATGAGCAGTTCTTC. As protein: CASSPRTGDPYNEQFF. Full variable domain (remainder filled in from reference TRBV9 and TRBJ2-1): DSGVTQTPKHLITATGQRVTLRCSPRSGDLSVYWYQQSLDQGLQFLIQYYNGEERAKGNILERFSAQQFPDLHSELNLSSLELGDSALYFCASSPRTGDPYNEQFFGPGTRLTVL.

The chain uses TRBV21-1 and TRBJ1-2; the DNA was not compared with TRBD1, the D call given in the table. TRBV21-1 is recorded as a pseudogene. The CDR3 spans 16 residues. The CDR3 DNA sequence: TGTGCCAGCAGCAAATATAGAGGGGGCAACTTCTATGGCTACACCTTC. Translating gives CASSKYRGGNFYGYTF.

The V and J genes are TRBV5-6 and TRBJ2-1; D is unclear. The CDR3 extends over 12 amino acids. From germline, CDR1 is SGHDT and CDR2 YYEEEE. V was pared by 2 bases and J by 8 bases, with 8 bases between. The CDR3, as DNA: TGTGCCAGCAGCTTTAGCTTGGATGAGCAGTTCTTC. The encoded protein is CASSFSLDEQFF.

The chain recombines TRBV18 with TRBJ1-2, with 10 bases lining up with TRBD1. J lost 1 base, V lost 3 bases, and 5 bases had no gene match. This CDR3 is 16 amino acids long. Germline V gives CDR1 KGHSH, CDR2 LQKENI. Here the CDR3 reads CASSPGQGIGNYGYTF. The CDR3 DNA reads TGTGCCAGCTCACCGGGACAGGGGATCGGTAACTATGGCTACACCTTC.

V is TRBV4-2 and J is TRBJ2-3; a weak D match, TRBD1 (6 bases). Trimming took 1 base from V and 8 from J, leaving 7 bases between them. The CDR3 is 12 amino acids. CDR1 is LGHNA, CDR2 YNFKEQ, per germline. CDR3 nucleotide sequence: TGTGCCAGCAGCCAAGCCAGGGGTACGCAGTATTTT. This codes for CASSQARGTQYF.

CDR3 loop: CASSVRWGRTSGRTQETQYF. DNA for the CDR3: TGTGCCAGCAGCGTACGGTGGGGGAGGACTAGCGGGAGAACCCAAGAGACCCAGTACTTC. The chain couples TRBV9 to TRBJ2-5; 13 positions match TRBD2. There are 20 residues in the CDR3. Germline trimming cut 1 base from V and 1 base from J; bases unmatched to any gene: 13. Germline loops: CDR1 SGDLS, CDR2 YYNGEE. Variable domain in full (rest from reference TRBV9 and TRBJ2-5): DSGVTQTPKHLITATGQRVTLRCSPRSGDLSVYWYQQSLDQGLQFLIQYYNGEERAKGNILERFSAQQFPDLHSELNLSSLELGDSALYFCASSVRWGRTSGRTQETQYFGPGTRLLVL.

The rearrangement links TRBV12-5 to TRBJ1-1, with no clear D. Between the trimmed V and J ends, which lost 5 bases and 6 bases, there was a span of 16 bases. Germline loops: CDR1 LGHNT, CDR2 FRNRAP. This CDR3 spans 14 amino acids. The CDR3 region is CASGPPGGHPEAFF. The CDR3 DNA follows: TGTGCTAGTGGTCCCCCCGGCGGGCACCCTGAAGCTTTCTTT.

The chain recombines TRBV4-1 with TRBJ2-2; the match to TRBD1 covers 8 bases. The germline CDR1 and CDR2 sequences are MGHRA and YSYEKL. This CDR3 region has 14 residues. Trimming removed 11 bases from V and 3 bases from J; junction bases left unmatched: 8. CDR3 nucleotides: TGCGCCTCACTAGGACAGGGCGACACCGGGGAGCTGTTTTTT. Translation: CASLGQGDTGELFF.

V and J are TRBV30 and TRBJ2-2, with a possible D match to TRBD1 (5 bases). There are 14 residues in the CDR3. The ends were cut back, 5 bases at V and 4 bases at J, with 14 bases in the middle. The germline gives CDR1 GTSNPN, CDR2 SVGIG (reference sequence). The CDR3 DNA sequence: TGTGCCTGGGGAGTCAGGGATAGCACCGGGGAGCTGTTTTTT. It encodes CAWGVRDSTGELFF.

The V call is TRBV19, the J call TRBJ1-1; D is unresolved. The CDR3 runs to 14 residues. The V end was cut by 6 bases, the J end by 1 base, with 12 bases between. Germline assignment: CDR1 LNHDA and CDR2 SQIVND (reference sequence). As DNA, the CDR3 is TGTGCCAGTAGCCCCCGGGAGGGGAACACTGAAGCTTTCTTT. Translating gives CASSPREGNTEAFF. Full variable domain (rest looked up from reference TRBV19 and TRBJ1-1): DGGITQSPKYLFRKEGQNVTLSCEQNLNHDAMYWYRQDPGQGLRLIYYSQIVNDFQKGDIAEGYSVSREKKESFPLTVTSAQKNPTAFYLCASSPREGNTEAFFGQGTRLTVV.

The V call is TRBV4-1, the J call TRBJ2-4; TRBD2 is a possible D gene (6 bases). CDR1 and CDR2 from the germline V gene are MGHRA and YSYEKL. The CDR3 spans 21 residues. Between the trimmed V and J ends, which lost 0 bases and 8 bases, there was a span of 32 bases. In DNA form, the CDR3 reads TGCGCCAGCAGCCAAGATTGTTTGTGTACGGCAGGGACTCATCGTGGGGACATTCAGTACTTC. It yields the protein CASSQDCLCTAGTHRGDIQYF.

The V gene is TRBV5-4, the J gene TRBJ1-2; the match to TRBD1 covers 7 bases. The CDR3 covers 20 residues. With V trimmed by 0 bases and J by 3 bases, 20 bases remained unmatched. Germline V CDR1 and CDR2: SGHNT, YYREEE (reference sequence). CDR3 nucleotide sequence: TGTGCCAGCAGCTTGGGGTTGCCACCGGGACAGAGAAAACCCCACTATGGCTACACCTTC. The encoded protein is CASSLGLPPGQRKPHYGYTF. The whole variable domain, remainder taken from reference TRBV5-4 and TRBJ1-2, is ETGVTQSPTHLIKTRGQQVTLRCSSQSGHNTVSWYQQALGQGPQFIFQYYREEENGRGNFPPRFSGLQFPNYSSELNVNALELDDSALYLCASSLGLPPGQRKPHYGYTFGSGTRLTVV.